One sample yielded the 28 T cell receptor beta chains listed below, sequenced in a study of T cell responses to AZD1222 COVID-19 vaccine. TCRdb keeps only in-frame clones here, not all; method: immunoSEQ multiplex PCR. Here the sample spans about 84,000 clones, 75% to 95% being singletons. The starting material was peripheral blood, obtained 28 days after the second AZD1222 dose. The source of these receptors is an adult who received the AZD1222 COVID-19 vaccine.

The rearrangement links TRBV20-1 to TRBJ1-5, with D hard to call. This CDR3 has 10 residues. Trimming pared 4 bases from V and 5 bases from J, leaving 3 bases between. CDR1 is DFQATT and CDR2 is SNEGSKA in the germline V gene (reference sequence). CDR3: CSANYQPQHF. Written as DNA, the CDR3 is TGCAGTGCTAATTATCAGCCCCAGCATTTT.

This rearrangement joins TRBV6-5 to TRBJ2-2; tentatively, D is TRBD1 or TRBD2 (6 bases each). The CDR3 is made up of 16 amino acids. Trimming stripped 2 bases from V and 2 bases from J, with 12 bases between. Germline CDR1 is MNHEY and CDR2 is SVGAGI. For the CDR3, the DNA is TGTGCCAGCAGTTACCCGACGGGGGCCAACACCGGGGAGCTGTTTTTT. Protein sequence: CASSYPTGANTGELFF.

This clone has only one observation. V is TRBV7-3 and J is TRBJ2-3, with TRBD2 as a possible D gene (6 bases). Germline values: CDR1 SGHTA, CDR2 FQGTGA. V lost 5 bases to trimming and J lost 0 bases, with 18 bases between them. The CDR3 consists of 17 residues. DNA for the CDR3: TGTGCCAGCAGCCCCCGGGGTGGTAGCGGAAGCACAGATACGCAGTATTTT. It translates to CASSPRGGSGSTDTQYF.

In the case of this clone: An end of the junction differs from the germline gene, which may be a read error. The chain's CDR3 is CASSDYPDSPYGYTF. The CDR3 DNA is TGTGCCAGCAGTGATTACCCCGACAGTCCTTATGGGTACACCTTC. This chain connects TRBV6-1 to TRBJ1-2; D may be TRBD1 (5 bases). Germline-derived CDR1 and CDR2 are MNHNS and SASEGT. The CDR3 consists of 15 residues.

The chain carries TRBV6-6 and TRBJ2-3; D remains ambiguous. Trimming pared 4 bases from V and 4 bases from J, leaving 9 bases between. This CDR3 has 13 residues. Germline CDR1 and CDR2: MNHNY and SVGAGI (reference sequence). CDR3 in DNA: TGTGCCAGCAGTTCCGGAGCCCCAGATACGCAGTATTTT. This encodes CASSSGAPDTQYF.

This sequence joins TRBV18 and TRBJ1-4, with TRBD1 matching 7 bases. Trimming cost V 5 bases and J 8 bases; bases outside gene matches: 8. CDR1 is KGHSH, CDR2 LQKENI, per germline. The CDR3 spans 14 residues. CDR3 bases: TGTGCCAGCTCAGTCAGGGGGGGCGCGGAAAAACTGTTTTTT. Its translation: CASSVRGGAEKLFF.

CDR3 amino acids: CASNRDRGQAGELFF. CDR3 bases: TGTGCCAGCAACCGGGACAGGGGGCAGGCCGGGGAGCTGTTTTTT. The rearrangement joins TRBV2 to TRBJ2-2, with 12 positions matching TRBD1. The V gene end was trimmed by 7 bases and the J gene end by 6 bases; junction bases not matched to a gene: 6. Per the germline V gene, CDR1 is SNHLY and CDR2 is FYNNEI. There are 15 residues in the CDR3.

This rearrangement joins TRBV2 to TRBJ1-5, with TRBD1 identical over 9 bases. This CDR3 region has 14 residues. CDR1 and CDR2 from the germline V gene are SNHLY and FYNNEI. V trimming: 4 bases; J trimming: 6 bases; junction bases outside the gene matches: 4. Here the CDR3 reads CASSVGTGSQPQHF. CDR3 bases: TGTGCCAGCAGTGTCGGGACAGGGTCTCAGCCCCAGCATTTT. Drawing the rest from reference TRBV2 and TRBJ1-5, the complete variable domain is EPEVTQTPSHQVTQMGQEVILRCVPISNHLYFYWYRQILGQKVEFLVSFYNNEISEKSEIFDDQFSVERPDGSNFTLKIRSTKLEDSAMYFCASSVGTGSQPQHFGDGTRLSIL.

In regard to this clone: The junction does not match germline at one end; this may be a read error. The chain combines TRBV29-1 with TRBJ2-7; 8 bases map to TRBD2. The CDR3 has 12 amino acids. Germline CDR1 and CDR2: SQVTM and ANQGSEA. This CDR3 is CSVTSGSNTNHF. Written as DNA, the CDR3 is TGCAGCGTCACCAGCGGGAGCAATACGAATCACTTC.

This CDR3 reads CASSPNRDRERYEQYF. The CDR3 DNA reads TGTGCCAGCAGCCCCAACCGGGACAGGGAAAGGTACGAGCAGTACTTC. J is TRBJ2-7 and V is TRBV14, with 9 nucleotides matching TRBD1. The CDR3 extends over 16 amino acids. Per germline, CDR1 SGHDN and CDR2 FVKESK. J gave up 4 bases and V 4 bases, and 11 bases lay outside the gene matches.

This clone was counted a single time. The rearrangement links TRBV5-1 to TRBJ2-2; either TRBD1 or TRBD2 may supply D (6 bases each). This CDR3 contains 15 residues. The V gene lost 5 bases and the J gene lost 0 bases, with 11 bases spanning the gap. Germline-derived CDR1 and CDR2 are SGHRS and YFSETQ. For the CDR3, the DNA is TGCGCCAGCAGGGGGGGCTACGCGAACACCGGGGAGCTGTTTTTT. It specifies CASRGGYANTGELFF.

V usage is TRBV9 and J usage is TRBJ2-3; 14 bases align to TRBD2. The length of the CDR3 is 19 residues. Germline CDR1 reads SGDLS; CDR2 reads YYNGEE. The junction had 8 bases not matched to a gene; V was cut back by 0 bases and J by 2 bases. The CDR3 reads CASSVVAGLAGVNTDTQYF. The CDR3 region has the DNA TGTGCCAGCAGCGTAGTTGCGGGACTAGCGGGAGTGAACACAGATACGCAGTATTTT.

The chain recombines TRBV28 with TRBJ1-2, with 7 positions matching TRBD1. This CDR3 is built from 16 residues. Germline CDR1 is MDHEN and CDR2 is SYDVKM. V lost 5 bases to trimming and J lost 10 bases; unmatched junction nucleotides: 19. The CDR3 DNA reads as TGTGCCAGCAGTACCACCGGGACAGCGACGGTGTGGGACTACACCTTC. Encoded protein: CASSTTGTATVWDYTF.

The J gene is TRBJ2-1, the V gene TRBV27; 11 bases line up with TRBD2. The junction had 20 bases not matched to a gene; V was cut back by 7 bases and J by 9 bases. CDR1 and CDR2 from the germline V gene are MNHEY and SMNVEV (reference sequence). This CDR3 has 18 amino acids. CDR3 DNA: TGTGCCAGCACCCTCTCCCCCTTAGCGGGAGGGCCGCAGGGTGAGCAGTTCTTC. Its protein product is CASTLSPLAGGPQGEQFF.

The gene calls are TRBV9 and TRBJ1-1; D unclear. The germline gives CDR1 SGDLS, CDR2 YYNGEE. CDR3 size: 14 residues. The V end was cut by 4 bases, the J end by 7 bases, with 17 bases between. CDR3 residues: CASSPGSAVLEAFF. The DNA for the CDR3 is TGTGCCAGCAGCCCAGGTAGTGCGGTTCTTGAAGCTTTCTTT.

The chain is built from TRBV11-3 and TRBJ2-2; D is uncertain. The CDR3 has 13 amino acids. The germline V and J ends were trimmed by 2 bases and 5 bases, with 6 bases remaining between them. The V gene's germline CDR1 is SGHNT and CDR2 YENEEA. This chain's CDR3 is CASSLSATGELFF. In DNA form, the CDR3 reads TGTGCCAGCAGCTTAAGTGCAACCGGGGAGCTGTTTTTT.

CDR3 DNA: TGCGCCAGCAGTGAGGCGACTGAAATTAATCAGCCCCAGCATTTT. It codes for CASSEATEINQPQHF. This chain uses TRBV10-1 with TRBJ1-5; D is unclear. Germline V CDR1 and CDR2: WNHNN, SYGVQD (reference sequence). V was clipped by 2 bases and J by 4 bases, with 12 bases between them. The CDR3 is 15 amino acids.

The gene calls are TRBV7-8 and TRBJ2-7, with 9 bases lining up with TRBD2. CDR3 length equals 15 residues. Germline lookup yields CDR1 SGHVS and CDR2 FQNEAQ. Trimming at V came to 4 bases and at J to 3 bases, leaving 7 bases not matched to a gene. CDR3 protein: CASSSGLARIYEQYF. Here the CDR3 DNA reads TGTGCCAGCAGCTCGGGACTAGCAAGAATCTACGAGCAGTACTTC.

In DNA form, the CDR3 reads TGTGCCACCAGGGGTAACTCCTATGGCTACACCTTC. Residues: CATRGNSYGYTF. The chain has TRBV24-1 and TRBJ1-2; no firm D call. The CDR3 sequence is 12 residues long. Germline CDR1 KGHDR, CDR2 SFDVKD. The V end was cut by 7 bases, the J end by 4 bases, with 9 bases between.

The V call is TRBV18, the J call TRBJ2-3, with 10 positions matching TRBD1. Germline trimming cut 2 bases from V and 10 bases from J; bases unmatched to any gene: 3. Germline lookup yields CDR1 KGHSH and CDR2 LQKENI. This CDR3 spans 13 amino acids. CDR3 sequence: CASSPRDRGAQYF. The DNA of the CDR3 is TGTGCCAGCTCACCAAGGGACAGGGGAGCGCAGTATTTT. The entire variable domain, with the rest obtained from reference TRBV18 and TRBJ2-3, is as follows: NAGVMQNPRHLVRRRGQEARLRCSPMKGHSHVYWYRQLPEEGLKFMVYLQKENIIDESGMPKERFSAEFPKEGPSILRIQQVVRGDSAAYFCASSPRDRGAQYFGPGTRLTVL.

The chain is built from TRBV3-1 (or the pseudogene TRBV3-2) and TRBJ2-1, with D perhaps matching TRBD2 (5 bases). There are 14 residues in the CDR3. Germline V gene lookup returns CDR1 LGHDT and CDR2 YNNKEL (reference sequence). Trimming removed 1 base at V and 6 bases at J, with 10 bases between. The CDR3 DNA reads TGTGCCAGCAGCCAAGCTGGACTCCCCAATGAGCAGTTCTTC. This codes for CASSQAGLPNEQFF.

This clone was recorded at least ten times. This chain connects TRBV10-2 to TRBJ2-7; D ambiguous. This CDR3 comprises 12 residues. The germline V gene has CDR1 WSHSY and CDR2 SAAADI. V dropped 8 bases and J dropped 0 bases, with 8 bases sitting between them. The CDR3 loop is CASGPGSYEQYF. The DNA of the CDR3 is TGCGCCAGCGGTCCCGGCTCCTACGAGCAGTACTTC.

The chain couples TRBV9 to TRBJ2-1; 8 nucleotides match TRBD2. V gave up 4 bases and J gave up 6 bases; unmatched junction bases: 6. Germline V gene lookup returns CDR1 SGDLS and CDR2 YYNGEE. The CDR3 spans 14 residues. CDR3 nucleotide sequence: TGTGCCAGCAGCACCCGGACTAGCAGCAATGAGCAGTTCTTC. Protein product: CASSTRTSSNEQFF.

In its sample, this clone was seen once. The chain has TRBV19 and TRBJ1-2, with 8 bases matching TRBD1. Unmatched junction bases numbered 4, after V lost 2 bases and J lost 5 bases. CDR1 is LNHDA, CDR2 SQIVND, per germline (reference sequence). The CDR3 has 14 residues. The CDR3 DNA reads TGTGCCAGTAGTATAACAGGGGGTCAGTATGGCTACACCTTC. Protein: CASSITGGQYGYTF.

This chain links TRBV7-9 with TRBJ2-3, with D possibly being TRBD1 or TRBD2 (5 bases each). The CDR3 consists of 16 residues. CDR1 and CDR2 (germline): SEHNR, FQNEAQ (reference sequence). V lost 5 bases and J 1 base, leaving 16 bases between the germline ends. CDR3 DNA: TGTGCCAGCAGCCAATGGGGACGTGGGGGCACAGATACGCAGTATTTT. Protein: CASSQWGRGGTDTQYF.

The chain links TRBV10-3 to TRBJ2-7; D not certain. This CDR3 has 15 amino acids. Per germline, CDR1 ENHRY and CDR2 SYGVKD. The V gene lost 0 bases and the J gene lost 3 bases, with 12 bases spanning the gap. The CDR3 DNA sequence: TGTGCCATCAGTGAGTCGGGCAGTAATTTCTACGAGCAGTACTTC. The encoded protein is CAISESGSNFYEQYF.

The rearrangement uses TRBV28 and TRBJ1-2; no clear D gene. The length of the CDR3 is 14 residues. V was cut by 6 bases and J by 4 bases, with 15 bases left in between. Germline V lookup: CDR1 MDHEN, CDR2 SYDVKM. The DNA for the CDR3 is TGTGCCAGCAGGGTGGACCGAGTCCGCTATGGCTACACCTTC. Translation: CASRVDRVRYGYTF.

The chain employs TRBV4-2 and TRBJ2-3; 11 bases match TRBD2. Germline-derived CDR1 and CDR2 are LGHNA and YNFKEQ. The CDR3 is 16 amino acids. V lost 5 bases to trimming and J lost 0 bases; unmatched junction nucleotides: 4. In DNA, the CDR3 is TGTGCCAGCAGCGTACGGACTAGCGGGAGCACAGATACGCAGTATTTT. Its translation: CASSVRTSGSTDTQYF.